This TCR beta chain was captured by sequencing in a study of shared T cell receptors in the human thymus. CDR1 and CDR2 (germline): SGHAT, FQDESV (reference sequence). The V end lost 2 bases, the J end lost 0 bases, and 11 bases lay between the germline ends. The CDR3 is made up of 16 amino acids. Produced via immunoSEQ multiplex PCR; TCRdb's table is partial and in-frame only. The table shows hundreds of thousands of clones, with 85% to 95% occurring only once. The clonotype was recovered from a human donor. The sample taken for sequencing was thymocytes. V gene TRBV11-1 combines with J gene TRBJ1-3; no clear D gene. The CDR3 DNA is TGTGCCAGCAGCTTACGACGCCGCAGCTCTGGAAACACCATATATTTT. It yields the protein CASSLRRRSSGNTIYF.